The present T cell receptor (beta chain) was sequenced within a study of identical twins. The CDR3 runs 15 residues. Germline V CDR1 and CDR2: SGHAT, FQNNGV. Trimming took 2 bases from V and 4 from J; bases not matched to a gene: 7. TCRdb re-derived calls from the 5' RACE reads in MiXCR, one entry per CDR3 protein. The table records about 570,000 distinct CDR3 sequences, 9% to 10% of them present only once. These data were likewise used in another study, on yellow fever vaccine responses in identical twins. As that report states: Twins reportedly mounted vaccine T cell responses that seemed partly convergent, partly personalized.

The TCR was taken from a woman in her late teens or twenties in good health. Material: PBMCs. V is TRBV11-2 and J is TRBJ1-2, with TRBD1 identical over 7 bases. The CDR3 loop is CASSLSQGGSYGYTF. The CDR3 nucleotides read TGTGCCAGCAGCTTATCCCAGGGGGGTTCCTATGGCTACACCTTC.